This record concerns one TCR beta chain sequence. Its antigen remains unidentified. The CDR3 is 17 residues long. V was pared by 4 bases and J by 8 bases, with 10 bases of the junction left unmatched. Germline CDR1 SGDLS, CDR2 YYNGEE. This specimen belongs to a study of shared clonotypes between healthy human individuals. CD45RO negativity and positive selection for CCR7 defined naive CD8 cells, a population that excluded terminally differentiated effector memory CD45RA+ cells. Assay execution took place at the deep level. Sequencing was performed with immunoSEQ multiplex PCR; in TCRdb, only in-frame clones are kept and a portion is missing. The repertoire holds roughly 2,000,000 clones, with about 93% as singletons. Findings and caveats of the study: Generation of non-shared clonotypes was less probable than generation of clonotypes shared by all four donors.

What was sequenced was naive CD8+ T cells from PBMCs. The source is a man aged 18 to 29 in good health. Some clones in this sample may be carry-over from other donors' samples. V usage is TRBV9 and J usage is TRBJ2-2; 14 nucleotides align to TRBD2. The CDR3: CASSLPGTSGSVGELFF. The CDR3 region has the DNA TGTGCCAGCAGCCTGCCCGGGACTAGCGGGAGTGTGGGGGAGCTGTTTTTT.